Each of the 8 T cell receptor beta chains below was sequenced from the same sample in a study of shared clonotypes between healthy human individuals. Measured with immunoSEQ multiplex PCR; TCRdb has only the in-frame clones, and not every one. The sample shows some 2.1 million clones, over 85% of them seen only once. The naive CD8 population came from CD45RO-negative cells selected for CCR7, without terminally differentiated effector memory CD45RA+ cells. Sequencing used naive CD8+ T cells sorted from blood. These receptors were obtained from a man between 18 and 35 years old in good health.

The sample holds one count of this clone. The CDR3 here is CASSQGGTEAFF. CDR3 in DNA: TGTGCCAGCAGCCAAGGAGGGACTGAAGCTTTCTTT. The chain uses TRBV13 and TRBJ1-1; unclear D gene. The germline V and J ends were trimmed by 5 bases and 5 bases, with 9 bases remaining between them. The CDR3 totals 12 residues. Germline V gene data show CDR1 as PRHDT and CDR2 as FYEKMQ (reference sequence).

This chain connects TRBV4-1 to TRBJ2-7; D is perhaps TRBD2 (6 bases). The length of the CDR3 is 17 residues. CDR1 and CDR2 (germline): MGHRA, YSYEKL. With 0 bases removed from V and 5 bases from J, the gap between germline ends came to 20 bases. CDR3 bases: TGCGCCAGCAGCCAAGATCCGCAGATGGGGGGTAGCGACGAGCAGTACTTC. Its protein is CASSQDPQMGGSDEQYF.

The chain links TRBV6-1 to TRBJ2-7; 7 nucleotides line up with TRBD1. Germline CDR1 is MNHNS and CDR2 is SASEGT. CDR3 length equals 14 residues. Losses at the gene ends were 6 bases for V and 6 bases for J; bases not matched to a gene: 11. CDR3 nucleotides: TGTGCCAGCAGAGACCGGGACAGCCCCTTCGAGCAGTACTTC. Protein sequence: CASRDRDSPFEQYF.

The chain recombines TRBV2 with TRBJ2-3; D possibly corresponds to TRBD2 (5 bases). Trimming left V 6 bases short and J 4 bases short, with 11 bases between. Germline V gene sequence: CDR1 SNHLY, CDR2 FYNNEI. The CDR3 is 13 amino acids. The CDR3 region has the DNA TGTGCCAGCAGGATCGGGAATCCAGATACGCAGTATTTT. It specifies CASRIGNPDTQYF.

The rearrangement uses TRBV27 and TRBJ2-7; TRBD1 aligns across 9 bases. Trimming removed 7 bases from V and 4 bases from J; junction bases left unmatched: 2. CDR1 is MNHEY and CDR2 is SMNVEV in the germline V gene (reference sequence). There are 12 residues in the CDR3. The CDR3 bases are TGTGCCAGCACTGACAGGGGGTACGAGCAGTACTTC. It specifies CASTDRGYEQYF.

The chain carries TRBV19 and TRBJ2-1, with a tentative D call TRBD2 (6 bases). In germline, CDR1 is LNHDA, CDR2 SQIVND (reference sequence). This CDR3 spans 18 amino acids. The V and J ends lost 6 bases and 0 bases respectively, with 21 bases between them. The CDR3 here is CASSYGTGIHFSYNEQFF. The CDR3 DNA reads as TGTGCCAGTAGCTACGGGACTGGAATTCACTTCTCCTACAATGAGCAGTTCTTC.

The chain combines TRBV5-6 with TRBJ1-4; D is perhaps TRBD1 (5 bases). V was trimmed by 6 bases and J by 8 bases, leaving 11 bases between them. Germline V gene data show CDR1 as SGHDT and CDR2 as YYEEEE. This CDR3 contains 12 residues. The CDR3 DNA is TGTGCCAGCAAACGGGGGGGAGAAAAACTGTTTTTT. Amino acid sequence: CASKRGGEKLFF.

CDR3 sequence: CASRSDRDTYF. CDR3 nucleotide sequence: TGTGCCAGCAGGTCGGACAGGGATACGTACTTC. This chain connects TRBV6-6 to TRBJ2-7; TRBD1 agrees at 8 bases. This CDR3 is built from 11 residues. The V segment lost 6 bases and the J segment 12 bases; nucleotides outside the gene matches: 7. Germline CDR1 is MNHNY and CDR2 is SVGAGI (reference sequence).